This TCR beta chain was retrieved from a study of Ad26.COV2.S vaccination and SARS-CoV-2 variants. Turning to the study itself: Of the COV1001 trial arms, the Ad26.COV2.S arm included the donor. Intramuscularly, Ad26.COV2.S was given either once or twice, 56 days apart.

The repertoire was sequenced with immunoSEQ multiplex PCR; TCRdb's copy has only in-frame clones and lacks some. Among 450,000 to 550,000 clones listed, about 89% were seen once. Trimming removed 2 bases at V and 2 bases at J, with 10 bases between. CDR1 and CDR2 (germline): LGHDT, YNNKEL (reference sequence). This CDR3 is 14 amino acids long. Study observations and caveats: Possibly, TCR breadth and depth analyses underestimated total T cell responses. Recipients of either vaccine or placebo displayed similar breadth of non-spike TCRs.

Turning to this clone: Its specificity is not known.

Treatment of the sample: around 19 received Ad26.COV2.S at low or high dose, single or two shots; roughly 5 received placebo; per-sample allocation not given. Day 63 after the first vaccine or placebo injection was the time point for sampling. The sample here was peripheral blood, taken in a trial of Ad26.COV2.S vaccine versus placebo. The receptor was isolated from a person between 18 and 65 years old who received the Ad26.COV2.S COVID-19 vaccine or a placebo. The chain employs TRBV3-1 (or the pseudogene TRBV3-2) and TRBJ2-7; maybe TRBD2 (5 bases). CDR3 sequence (DNA): TGTGCCAGCAGCCAATGGAGGAGTACCTACGAGCAGTACTTC. This gives the protein CASSQWRSTYEQYF.